This T cell receptor (beta chain) was found in a study of T cell clones after liver transplantation. Study as a whole: Immunosuppression withdrawal was tried within 2 years after liver transplantation in this trial. TCRbeta sequencing after a pre-transplant mixed lymphocyte reaction identified graft-donor-reactive clones, later tracked in post-transplant blood. Three of the eight recipients were HCV-positive; the rest had non-autoimmune, non-viral transplant indications.

There are 15 residues in the CDR3. The germline gives CDR1 SSHAT, CDR2 FNYEAQ (reference sequence). Concerning this clone itself: Its matching antigen is unknown. A junction boundary mismatches the germline segment, possibly from a read error. This sample includes further DNA sequences coding for the same CDR3.

Only in-frame clones appear in the TCRdb table, and some are missing; sequencing was by immunoSEQ multiplex PCR. The data hold some 60,000 clones, with over 70% observed a single time. Findings of the study overall: The donor-reactive repertoire was only partly measurable in two subjects, lacking donor cells.

The chain combines TRBV7-7 with TRBJ2-1; possibly TRBD1 for D (5 bases). Specimen: CD4+ T cells from blood, collected before liver transplant. The clonotype was recovered from a human donor who received a liver transplant. CDR3 DNA: TGTGCTAGCAGTCCAAAAACTGACAGTCGGAATGAGCAGTTCTTC. Amino acid sequence: CASSPKTDSRNEQFF.